A single sample is the source of the 12 T cell receptor beta chains below, sequenced in a study of graft-versus-host responses after intestinal transplantation. These receptors' targets are unknown. Using immunoSEQ multiplex PCR, the repertoire was profiled, and TCRdb retains in-frame clones only, with some absent. The table has around 110,000 clones, just over 90% seen once. Sequenced material: unstimulated CD4+ T cells sorted from spleen or lymph node cells, taken before intestinal transplant. The origin of the receptors is a human donor who received an intestinal transplant.

This sequence joins TRBV6-5 and TRBJ1-4; D might be TRBD1 (5 bases). The CDR3 length is 12 residues. Trimming cost V 6 bases and J 5 bases, with 7 bases left between them. The V gene's germline CDR1 is MNHEY and CDR2 SVGAGI. The chain's CDR3 is CASRAGNEKLFF. Written as DNA, the CDR3 is TGTGCCAGCAGGGCAGGGAATGAAAAACTGTTTTTT.

The rearrangement uses TRBV5-6 and TRBJ1-1; D is perhaps TRBD1 (5 bases). The CDR3 runs 13 residues. Trimming cost V 2 bases and J 7 bases, with 12 bases left between them. Per germline, CDR1 SGHDT and CDR2 YYEEEE. The CDR3 DNA follows: TGTGCCAGCAGCTTAGACAGAGCTGTTGAAGCTTTCTTT. Protein product: CASSLDRAVEAFF.

This chain links TRBV2 with TRBJ2-2; TRBD2 aligns across 15 bases. V lost 4 bases to trimming and J lost 5 bases; unmatched junction nucleotides: 5. The CDR3 is 17 amino acids. Germline V gene data show CDR1 as SNHLY and CDR2 as FYNNEI. CDR3 nucleotides: TGTGCCAGCAGTGGGACTAGCGGGGGGGTTGGGACCGGGGAGCTGTTTTTT. Translated: CASSGTSGGVGTGELFF.

The V call is TRBV10-3, the J call TRBJ1-1; a possible D gene is TRBD1 (6 bases). This CDR3 spans 13 amino acids. Germline V gives CDR1 ENHRY, CDR2 SYGVKD. V was shortened by 6 bases and J by 2 bases, with 10 bases between the two germline ends. Here the CDR3 reads CAISRTDNTEAFF. The DNA of the CDR3 is TGTGCCATCAGCCGGACAGATAACACTGAAGCTTTCTTT.

V gene TRBV6-5 combines with J gene TRBJ1-5, with 7 bases identical to TRBD1. Germline CDR1 is MNHEY and CDR2 is SVGAGI. The CDR3 length is 14 residues. Trimming at V came to 0 bases and at J to 6 bases, leaving 2 bases not matched to a gene. CDR3 sequence: CASSYSGDSQPQHF. In DNA form, the CDR3 reads TGTGCCAGCAGTTACTCAGGGGACAGTCAGCCCCAGCATTTT.

J is TRBJ2-2 and V is TRBV6-6; TRBD2 matches 7 bases. The V gene end was trimmed by 8 bases and the J gene end by 6 bases; junction bases not matched to a gene: 12. CDR3 length equals 15 residues. The V gene's germline CDR1 is MNHNY and CDR2 SVGAGI (reference sequence). CDR3 amino acids: CASSRGTSGAGELFF. The CDR3 DNA is TGTGCCAGCTCGCGGGGGACCTCCGGGGCCGGGGAGCTGTTTTTT.

This clone was detected a few times. This sequence joins TRBV6-1 and TRBJ2-1; maybe TRBD2 (5 bases). CDR1 and CDR2 from the germline V gene are MNHNS and SASEGT. Trimming removed 3 bases at V and 7 bases at J, with 13 bases between. This CDR3 is built from 14 residues. Written as DNA, the CDR3 is TGTGCCAGCAGTGATATCGGGGTTTCTAATGAGCAGTTCTTC. It translates to CASSDIGVSNEQFF.

The chain combines TRBV7-7 with TRBJ2-1, with D maybe TRBD1 (6 bases). The CDR3 contains 15 residues. Germline CDR1 SSHAT, CDR2 FNYEAQ (reference sequence). V lost 6 bases and J 4 bases, leaving 16 bases between the germline ends. The CDR3, as DNA: TGTGCCAGCAGTTCCGACAGGACAGTTTACAATGAGCAGTTCTTC. Protein product: CASSSDRTVYNEQFF.

CDR3 sequence (DNA): TGTGCCAGCAGGGGACTAGCTTACAATGAGCAGTTCTTC. This encodes CASRGLAYNEQFF. This chain joins TRBV27 and TRBJ2-1; the match to TRBD2 covers 9 bases. The trim removed 6 bases at V and 4 bases at J, leaving 1 base unmatched. CDR3 size: 13 residues. CDR1 is MNHEY and CDR2 is SMNVEV in the germline V gene (reference sequence).

The rearrangement links TRBV30 to TRBJ1-5; 7 positions match TRBD1. CDR1 and CDR2 from the germline V gene are GTSNPN and SVGIG (reference sequence). The CDR3 spans 13 residues. J was trimmed by 5 bases and V by 2 bases; bases with no gene match: 3. The CDR3 bases are TGTGCCTGGAGTAGACAGGGCCATCAGCCCCAGCATTTT. It encodes CAWSRQGHQPQHF.

The V and J genes are TRBV28 and TRBJ2-3, with TRBD2 identical over 10 bases. From germline, CDR1 is MDHEN and CDR2 SYDVKM. This CDR3 comprises 14 residues. Trimming took 7 bases from V and 2 from J; bases not matched to a gene: 3. CDR3 sequence reads: CASKLAGITDTQYF. CDR3 bases: TGTGCCAGCAAACTAGCGGGAATCACAGATACGCAGTATTTT. The full variable domain, in which reference TRBV28 and TRBJ2-3 provide the parts outside the CDR3, is DVKVTQSSRYLVKRTGEKVFLECVQDMDHENMFWYRQDPGLGLRLIYFSYDVKMKEKGDIPEGYSVSREKKERFSLILESASTNQTSMYLCASKLAGITDTQYFGPGTRLTVL.

This sequence joins TRBV7-2 and TRBJ2-5, with 8 nucleotides matching TRBD1. Per germline, CDR1 SGHTA and CDR2 FQGNSA. V shed 5 bases and J 5 bases; nucleotides not matched to a gene: 7. The CDR3 has 14 residues. This chain's CDR3 is CASSRDRGEETQYF. Here the CDR3 DNA reads TGTGCCAGCAGCCGAGACAGGGGCGAGGAGACCCAGTACTTC.